This T cell receptor beta chain emerged from a study of T cell repertoires in cytomegalovirus infection (dated by TCRdb to the late 2010s). A note on the overall study: Alongside well-studied HLA-B-restricted epitopes, the peptide stimulations were aimed at recently identified HLA-C-restricted CMV epitopes, whose presentation resists viral immunomodulation. Because public TCR beta signatures pointed to carriage of CMV infection together with the matching HLA type, the HLA type of each donor mattered for the analysis. General study outcomes and caveats: Carriers of CMV infection plus the relevant HLA type were discriminated by the cumulative frequency of public TCR beta family members in the study cohort and in an independent roughly 400-donor cohort. The ex vivo response was dominated by HLA-C-restricted CMV-specific TCR beta clonotypes, which also provided the single most frequent clonotype in two of eight donors.

This sample's treatment or condition label indicates: in vitro stimulation with specific CMV peptide epitopes to enrich CMV-specific T cells. CDR1 and CDR2 are drawn from the germline V gene: SQVTM, ANQGSEA. The CDR3, from cysteine to phenylalanine, totals 13 residues. Just CDR3 DNA is preserved here, 39 bases in frame from base 1. Between the V and J ends, shortened by 2 bases and 7 bases respectively, the junction contains 12 bases. Data came from an Illumina HiSeq 1500. The public sequencing data were trimmed at Q25 with fastp and processed into clonotypes with MiXCR by TCRdb, which kept only in-frame beta chains. Each record represents a unique CDR3 protein, reported with the most common genes and DNA among its rows. This sample has roughly 220,000 distinct CDR3 sequences in its table, and 35% to 40% of those were observed once. The ten top clones hold around 60% of the sample. Note on this clonotype: What this receptor recognizes is not known. Base qualities are not provided; no much larger clone lies one nucleotide away.

This TCR derives from a human donor in good health (CMV status not recorded). Some clones in this sample may be carry-over from other donors' samples. This sample comprised CD8+ T cells from cultured PBMCs, obtained from culture after CMV antigen stimulation. The chain couples TRBV29-1 to TRBJ2-4; no D gene call is confident. In nucleotides, the sequence is TGCAGCGTTGAATCCCAATACGACAACATTCAGTACTTC. Translated, this gives CSVESQYDNIQYF.